This T cell receptor (beta chain) stems from a study of T cell responses to AZD1222 COVID-19 vaccine (dated by TCRdb to the early 2020s). The study in broad terms: Because spike-specific TCR depth and breadth did not differ between the two schedules, AZD1222 recipients who got a second dose at roughly 4 weeks were pooled with those who got a second dose at roughly 12 weeks. TCR sequencing was performed for roughly 240 trial participants, of whom about 200 were given two doses of AZD1222 and about 25 were given two doses of MenACWY control vaccine. Trial participants were enrolled by age into subgroups of 18-55, 56-69 and 70-plus years, and approximately 150, 30 and 60 TCR-sequenced participants, respectively, were included in these subgroups.

CDR1 is given as ENHRY and CDR2 as SYGVKD, both from the germline V gene. Trimming takes 2 bases from V and 5 bases from J, and the germline ends sit 13 bases apart. Measured from the cysteine to the phenylalanine, the CDR3 is 15 residues long. Only the CDR3 region is kept as DNA, spanning 45 bases read in frame from base 1. This clone occurred once. What this receptor recognizes is not known. The sample holds no much larger clone one base away, and base qualities are not on file. The CDR3 regions of human TCRbeta chains were subjected to immunosequencing. On the authors' methods: TCRs in the repertoires were compared against a reference library of SARS-CoV-2-specific TCRs that had been generated with the MIRA antigen-specificity platform. Breadth was defined as the fraction of unique TCRs that were SARS-CoV-2-associated, and depth was defined as the fraction of total T cells that were SARS-CoV-2-associated. Using the MIRA data, every spike-specific TCR was mapped to the spike region that the TCR reacted to and assigned to either a CD4 or a CD8 class. Log10-transformed breadth and depth values were compared by one-way ANOVA with Sidak's multiple comparisons tests. TCRdb holds this immuneACCESS table with in-frame rearrangements only. Some clones are missing; in checked studies, unresolved V genes explain under half, and the rest has no known cause. That table supplies the V and J calls and clone size; D and trimming were determined from the DNA. The sample includes around 180,000 clones, with 87% observed a single time. Approximately 2.5% of the sample is held by the ten biggest clonotypes.

What the time point label conveys for this sample: baseline before first vaccination. Samples from vaccinated people were obtained from the UK trials COV001 and COV002, which included a single-blind randomized controlled phase 2/3 trial of AZD1222 (ChAdOx1 nCoV-19) in healthy adults. For TCRbeta chain sequencing, PBMC samples were collected from trial participants at day 0 and at day 28 after the second dose. What the work shows at the level of the full study, not this receptor alone: Spike-specific TCR breadth and depth rose significantly after two AZD1222 doses compared with day 0 and with MenACWY recipients. Participants were mostly white British and included more females than males, and it was suggested by the authors that clonal diversity may have been underestimated. Conclusions about previously exposed vaccinees were limited because only six AZD1222 recipients were SARS-CoV-2 seropositive at baseline. The 56-69-year group was small, and its depth increase did not reach significance, likely because of low power. Because no day 14 peak-response samples were available, repertoires were characterized only after the peak T cell response. Reportedly, almost half of the unique spike-specific TCRs recognized epitopes lying outside the regions that are mutated in the B.1.351 and B.1.1.7 variants. The vaccine-associated CD4 TCRs covered the entire spike protein, and the dominant responses fell in regions 160-218 and 743-854.

The chain is made from TRBV10-3 and TRBJ2-1; TRBD2 might be the D gene, on 7 matching bases. The clonotype originates from an adult in good health. Sequences were derived from peripheral blood, sampled on day 0 of AZD1222 vaccination. The DNA sequence is given as TGTGCCATCAGTGAGCGGGGGGCGACGGACAATGAGCAGTTCTTC. It codes for CAISERGATDNEQFF.